These 21 T cell receptor beta chains originate from one sample sequenced in a study of blood T cell repertoires in COVID-19. TCRdb's table, derived via immunoSEQ multiplex PCR, lists solely in-frame clones and lacks some. The data contain around 97,000 clones, almost 90% of them seen just once; the ten biggest clones take up less than 4.5%. Sequenced: peripheral blood. Receptors were obtained from a human donor in a cohort sampled during active COVID-19.

The chain carries TRBV19 and TRBJ2-3; D is perhaps TRBD2 (5 bases). Germline V gene data show CDR1 as LNHDA and CDR2 as SQIVND (reference sequence). The CDR3 has 13 amino acids. V was cut by 9 bases and J by 2 bases, with 12 bases left in between. In DNA form, the CDR3 reads TGTGCCAGAGTAACTAGGGACACAGATACGCAGTATTTT. Protein sequence: CARVTRDTDTQYF.

The chain has TRBV7-6 and TRBJ2-1; the D gene is possibly TRBD2 (7 bases). Trimming shortened V by 5 bases and J by 4 bases, and 21 bases separated the two germline ends. The CDR3 runs 17 residues. Per germline, CDR1 SGHVS and CDR2 FNYEAQ. The CDR3 spells CASSLGGGLAVYNEQFF. The CDR3 region has the DNA TGTGCCAGCAGCCTAGGGGGGGGGCTAGCGGTATACAATGAGCAGTTCTTC.

The gene calls are TRBV11-2 and TRBJ2-2; no firm D call. This CDR3 has 12 amino acids. Germline CDR1 and CDR2: SGHAT and FQNNGV. Trimming left V 9 bases short and J 6 bases short, with 11 bases between. The CDR3 DNA sequence: TGTGCCAGTTTGCTAGTGGCCGGGGAGCTGTTTTTT. It codes for CASLLVAGELFF.

This sequence joins TRBV5-1 and TRBJ2-5, with TRBD2 identical over 10 bases. Germline V CDR1 and CDR2: SGHRS, YFSETQ. Germline trimming cut 2 bases from V and 5 bases from J; bases unmatched to any gene: 9. CDR3 length equals 16 residues. This CDR3 reads CASSFGPSGSVETQYF. The CDR3 DNA follows: TGCGCCAGCAGCTTCGGGCCTAGCGGGAGCGTGGAGACCCAGTACTTC.

The chain carries TRBV4-3 and TRBJ2-1, with D hard to call. Trimming pared 1 base from V and 9 bases from J, leaving 10 bases between. The V gene's germline CDR1 is LGHNA and CDR2 YSLEER. The CDR3 is 13 residues long. In DNA, the CDR3 is TGCGCCAGCAGCCAAGGTTCGGCTAGTGAGCAGTTCTTC. Translation gives CASSQGSASEQFF.

The V and J genes are TRBV7-9 and TRBJ2-7, with TRBD2 matching 14 bases. The germline gives CDR1 SEHNR, CDR2 FQNEAQ (reference sequence). CDR3 length equals 18 residues. V lost 4 bases to trimming and J lost 0 bases; unmatched junction nucleotides: 8. CDR3 loop: CASSSRLAGGPSSYEQYF. The CDR3 DNA is TGTGCCAGCAGCTCCCGACTAGCGGGAGGGCCGTCCTCCTACGAGCAGTACTTC.

This clone appeared once. This chain links TRBV5-1 with TRBJ1-3; D gene ambiguous. V was cut by 5 bases and J by 0 bases, with 15 bases left in between. CDR1 and CDR2 from the germline V gene are SGHRS and YFSETQ. This CDR3 contains 16 residues. The CDR3, as DNA: TGCGCCAGCAGACCTGACGGAGGGATCTCTGGAAACACCATATATTTT. Its protein product is CASRPDGGISGNTIYF.

The chain couples TRBV11-2 to TRBJ1-2, with TRBD1 as a possible D gene (5 bases). The V gene's germline CDR1 is SGHAT and CDR2 FQNNGV. The CDR3 extends over 14 amino acids. Trimming pared 4 bases from V and 4 bases from J, leaving 13 bases between. This CDR3 is CASSSHLRAYGYTF. DNA of the CDR3: TGTGCCAGCAGCTCCCATCTCAGGGCCTATGGCTACACCTTC.

The rearrangement links TRBV5-1 to TRBJ1-2, with D uncertain. The germline V gene encodes CDR1 SGHRS and CDR2 YFSETQ. This CDR3 is built from 15 residues. The V end was cut by 2 bases, the J end by 2 bases, with 13 bases between. In DNA form, the CDR3 reads TGCGCCAGCAGCTTATCCCCAGGCTTGAACTATGGCTACACCTTC. It is translated as CASSLSPGLNYGYTF.

This clone occurred a few times. The genes are TRBV5-1 and TRBJ2-4; weak D call: TRBD1 (5 bases). CDR3 size: 16 residues. Deletions cut 4 bases from V and 0 bases from J, with 14 bases between. Germline CDR1 SGHRS, CDR2 YFSETQ. CDR3 in DNA: TGCGCCAGCAGCACTGGACACTCTGTAGCCAAAAACATTCAGTACTTC. Translating gives CASSTGHSVAKNIQYF.

The DNA of the CDR3 is TGCGCCAGCAGCCGACTAGGCCCGGGCACCGGGGAGCTGTTTTTT. This sequence encodes CASSRLGPGTGELFF. The gene calls are TRBV5-1 and TRBJ2-2; TRBD2 is a possible D gene (6 bases). The CDR3 runs to 15 residues. Germline CDR1 is SGHRS and CDR2 is YFSETQ. The V end lost 4 bases, the J end lost 4 bases, and 14 bases lay between the germline ends.

The chain carries TRBV28 and TRBJ2-5; 7 bases line up with TRBD1. The CDR3 is 16 amino acids. With V trimmed by 6 bases and J by 4 bases, 14 bases remained unmatched. Germline CDR1 reads MDHEN; CDR2 reads SYDVKM. The CDR3 DNA sequence: TGTGCCAGCAGGCCTAGACAGGGTTTGCTGTCAGAGACCCAGTACTTC. Translated: CASRPRQGLLSETQYF.

V and J are TRBV5-3 and TRBJ1-1; 7 positions match TRBD1. TRBV5-3 is known as an ORF, though its function is uncertain. The V gene end was trimmed by 4 bases and the J gene end by 0 bases; junction bases not matched to a gene: 9. This CDR3 contains 16 residues. The CDR3 DNA reads as TGTGCCAGAAGCGGGGGGACAGAGCGATTGAACACTGAAGCTTTCTTT. The encoded protein is CARSGGTERLNTEAFF.

This clone was seen a single time. The chain has TRBV11-2 and TRBJ2-1, with D unresolved. The V gene lost 1 base and the J gene lost 0 bases, with 7 bases spanning the gap. CDR3 length equals 15 residues. CDR1 SGHAT and CDR2 FQNNGV come from the germline V gene. CDR3 nucleotides: TGTGCCAGCAGCTTAGGCCCTAGCTCCTACAATGAGCAGTTCTTC. This gives the protein CASSLGPSSYNEQFF. Together with reference TRBV11-2 and TRBJ2-1, the CDR3 gives the full variable domain: EAGVAQSPRYKIIEKRQSVAFWCNPISGHATLYWYQQILGQGPKLLIQFQNNGVVDDSQLPKDRFSAERLKGVDSTLKIQPAKLEDSAVYLCASSLGPSSYNEQFFGPGTRLTVL.

The rearrangement links TRBV20-1 to TRBJ1-2, with unresolved D. CDR1 and CDR2 (germline): DFQATT, SNEGSKA (reference sequence). Trimming removed 3 bases from V and 8 bases from J, with 10 bases in between. The CDR3 has 11 amino acids. The CDR3 DNA sequence: TGCAGTGCTAGGGGTAGCGGAGGCTACACCTTC. This sequence encodes CSARGSGGYTF.

This chain links TRBV9 with TRBJ1-5; D perhaps matches TRBD1 (5 bases). There are 15 residues in the CDR3. Trimming stripped 1 base from V and 4 bases from J, with 12 bases between. Per the germline V gene, CDR1 is SGDLS and CDR2 is YYNGEE. The CDR3 DNA is TGTGCCAGCAGCGTAACGGGGGAGGGTAATCAGCCCCAGCATTTT. This codes for CASSVTGEGNQPQHF.

The table lists this clone with a few counts. The V gene is TRBV24-1, the J gene TRBJ1-1; D may be TRBD1 (6 bases). V was trimmed by 6 bases and J by 7 bases, leaving 14 bases between them. Germline assignment: CDR1 KGHDR and CDR2 SFDVKD. The CDR3 is made up of 13 amino acids. The CDR3 loop is CATSPGGGGEAFF. CDR3 DNA sequence: TGTGCCACCAGTCCTGGGGGAGGGGGTGAAGCTTTCTTT.

J is TRBJ2-7 and V is TRBV6-5; weak D call: TRBD2 (7 bases). With 4 bases removed from V and 5 bases from J, the gap between germline ends came to 18 bases. The CDR3 is made up of 15 amino acids. The germline gives CDR1 MNHEY, CDR2 SVGAGI. CDR3 DNA: TGTGCCAGCAGTTGGGAGGGCACCAGGGGACACGAGCAGTACTTC. Amino acids: CASSWEGTRGHEQYF.

The V and J genes are TRBV4-1 and TRBJ1-3; D may be TRBD1 (5 bases). The V gene lost 1 base and the J gene lost 0 bases, with 25 bases spanning the gap. The CDR3 is 21 residues long. Germline V gives CDR1 MGHRA, CDR2 YSYEKL. CDR3 residues: CASSQGAGPLSIPRSGNTIYF. Written as DNA, the CDR3 is TGCGCCAGCAGCCAAGGGGCAGGGCCCTTGTCGATCCCTCGCTCTGGAAACACCATATATTTT.

This clone came up once. V is TRBV5-6 and J is TRBJ1-2, with a tentative D call TRBD1 (6 bases). CDR3 length: 15 residues. V lost 4 bases, J lost 1 base, and 14 bases lay in between. CDR1 is SGHDT, CDR2 YYEEEE, per germline. For the CDR3, the DNA is TGTGCCAGCAGCGGGGGGGCGCGAGGTAACTATGGCTACACCTTC. This translates into CASSGGARGNYGYTF.

The V and J genes are TRBV5-6 and TRBJ2-7; 8 positions match TRBD1. V lost 7 bases and J lost 3; bases outside the gene matches: 12. The CDR3 totals 15 residues. The germline CDR1 and CDR2 sequences are SGHDT and YYEEEE. The CDR3 sequence: CASCRGAGQVYEQYF. CDR3 in DNA: TGTGCCAGCTGCAGGGGGGCGGGACAGGTCTACGAGCAGTACTTC.